Listed here are 15 T cell receptor beta chains from one sample, sequenced in a study of Tregs in tolerant kidney transplant recipients. Sequencing was performed with immunoSEQ multiplex PCR; in TCRdb, only in-frame clones are kept and a portion is missing. The sample's table shows some 30,000 clones. Related graft donors supplied nonmyeloablative bone marrow transplants, and mixed chimerism was transient. Material: CD4+ T cells from blood (PBMCs), obtained 24 months after the transplant. These receptors were taken from a human patient who received a combined kidney and bone marrow transplant. Some T cells may trace back to the graft donor.

A note on this clone: The read ends 3 residues shy of where the CDR3 ends; the end is completed using the germline J gene. The chain is built from TRBV5-1 and TRBJ2-7, with D unresolved. Germline V lookup: CDR1 SGHRS, CDR2 YFSETQ. The germline V and J ends were trimmed by 2 bases and 2 bases, with 14 bases remaining between them. This CDR3 region has 15 residues. This CDR3 reads CASSLTALDTYEQYF. The DNA read from the CDR3 is TGCGCCAGCAGCTTAACAGCCCTTGACACCTACGAG.

Worth noting for this clone: The sequenced fragment ends 3 residues before the CDR3 boundary, so the rest is inferred from the germline J gene. The chain carries TRBV7-2 and TRBJ2-5, with D possibly TRBD1 on 5 matching bases. Germline CDR1 reads SGHTA; CDR2 reads FQGNSA. CDR3 length: 14 residues. V lost 5 bases to trimming and J lost 5 bases, with 15 bases between them. CDR3 protein: CASSQGQGGETQYF. CDR3 DNA (partial): TGTGCCAGCAGCCAAGGCCAGGGTGGGGAGACC.

Worth noting for this clone: The read terminates 3 residues ahead of where the CDR3 ends, so the germline J gene completes it. The chain is built from TRBV20-1 and TRBJ1-6; maybe TRBD1 (5 bases). The germline CDR1 and CDR2 sequences are DFQATT and SNEGSKA (reference sequence). V dropped 5 bases and J dropped 7 bases, with 12 bases sitting between them. The length of the CDR3 is 13 residues. The covered CDR3 bases are TGCAGTGCTCCGCAAAGACAGAATTCACCC. It codes for CSAPQRQNSP. The entire CDR3 is CSAPQRQNSPLHF.

Note on this clone: The read ends 3 residues early relative to the CDR3; the germline J gene fills the gap. This rearrangement joins TRBV18 to TRBJ2-7; 12 bases are shared with TRBD2. The junction had 9 bases not matched to a gene; V was cut back by 1 base and J by 5 bases. Germline V gives CDR1 KGHSH, CDR2 LQKENI. The CDR3 is made up of 17 amino acids. The CDR3 bases that were read are TGTGCCAGCTCACCACGACTAGCGGGAGCCAACTCTGACGAG. Residues: CASSPRLAGANSDE. The whole CDR3 sequence is CASSPRLAGANSDEQYF. Full variable domain (outside the CDR3, taken from reference TRBV18 and TRBJ2-7): NAGVMQNPRHLVRRRGQEARLRCSPMKGHSHVYWYRQLPEEGLKFMVYLQKENIIDESGMPKERFSAEFPKEGPSILRIQQVVRGDSAAYFCASSPRLAGANSDEQYFGPGTRLTVT.

The covered CDR3 bases are TGTGCCAGCTCACCCGGGACAGGGGCCTACGAG. Protein: CASSPGTGAYE. The whole CDR3 reads CASSPGTGAYEQYF. J is TRBJ2-7 and V is TRBV18; the match to TRBD1 covers 10 bases. Coverage ceases 3 residues before the CDR3 finishes, and the germline J gene fills in the end. Germline CDR1 is KGHSH and CDR2 is LQKENI. This CDR3 contains 14 residues. Germline trimming cut 3 bases from V and 2 bases from J; bases unmatched to any gene: 1.

CDR3 bases read: TGTGCCAGCTCACCAGAGGCCAGGGGGCTACCTGGC. Encoded protein: CASSPEARGLPG. The whole CDR3 is CASSPEARGLPGYTF. This chain links TRBV18 with TRBJ1-2; 8 bases match TRBD1. With the read ending 3 residues before the CDR3 end, the germline J gene is used to fill in that end. This CDR3 has 15 residues. The germline CDR1 and CDR2 sequences are KGHSH and LQKENI. V lost 2 bases to trimming and J lost 7 bases; unmatched junction nucleotides: 9.

A remark on this clone: The read halts 3 residues ahead of the CDR3 end, with the missing end drawn from the germline J gene. The chain employs TRBV7-8 and TRBJ1-4; D may be TRBD1 (6 bases). The CDR3 is 13 amino acids. Trimming left V 5 bases short and J 9 bases short, with 13 bases between. Germline V gives CDR1 SGHVS, CDR2 FQNEAQ. This CDR3 reads CASSLGASQKLFF. CDR3 bases read: TGTGCCAGCAGCCTGGGGGCGAGCCAAAAA.

The part of the CDR3 DNA that was read is TGCAGTGGCAAAAGGGGTCAAGAGACC. This gives the protein CSGKRGQET. The CDR3 reads in full as CSGKRGQETQYF. The J gene is TRBJ2-5, the V gene TRBV20-1; D is perhaps TRBD1 (5 bases). The observed sequence ends 3 residues before the CDR3 terminus, with the missing tail filled in from the germline J gene. V was clipped by 7 bases and J by 2 bases, with 11 bases between them. Germline V lookup: CDR1 DFQATT, CDR2 SNEGSKA (reference sequence). This CDR3 has 12 amino acids.

As to this clone: With the read ending 3 residues before the CDR3 end, the germline J gene is used to fill in that end. The rearrangement uses TRBV11-1 and TRBJ2-2, with D possibly TRBD2 on 6 matching bases. Between the trimmed V and J ends, which lost 2 bases and 4 bases, there was a span of 11 bases. Germline V gene sequence: CDR1 SGHAT, CDR2 FQDESV (reference sequence). The CDR3 consists of 15 residues. The CDR3 sequence: CASSLSLGGTGELFF. The CDR3 DNA, read in part, is TGTGCCAGCAGCTTATCGCTGGGGGGCACCGGGGAG.

A remark on this clone: The sequence runs out 3 residues before the end of the CDR3; the remainder is reconstructed from the germline J gene. V is TRBV20-1 and J is TRBJ2-1; 9 positions match TRBD1. The CDR3 sequence is 13 residues long. V lost 5 bases to trimming and J lost 7 bases; unmatched junction nucleotides: 6. The germline gives CDR1 DFQATT, CDR2 SNEGSKA (reference sequence). CDR3 DNA, as far as it was read: TGCAGTGCTCCTCGGACAGGGGCGAATGAG. Translating it yields CSAPRTGANE. The entire CDR3 sequence reads CSAPRTGANEQFF.

With respect to this clone: With the read ending 3 residues before the CDR3 end, the germline J gene is used to fill in that end. The chain joins TRBV19 to TRBJ1-3; TRBD1 agrees at 12 bases. This CDR3 region has 16 residues. Germline CDR1 reads LNHDA; CDR2 reads SQIVND (reference sequence). Losses at the gene ends were 5 bases for V and 2 bases for J; bases not matched to a gene: 4. CDR3 DNA (partial): TGTGCCAGTAGTGCGGGACAGGGGGCTCCTGGAAACACC. It yields the protein CASSAGQGAPGNT. The whole CDR3 sequence reads CASSAGQGAPGNTIYF.

With regard to this clone: The CDR3 end falls 3 residues outside the read, so it is completed with the germline J gene. The gene calls are TRBV7-2 and TRBJ2-1; TRBD1 is a possible D gene (6 bases). Per germline, CDR1 SGHTA and CDR2 FQGNSA. Deletions cut 4 bases from V and 4 bases from J, with 11 bases between. The CDR3 extends over 14 amino acids. CDR3: CASSSTQGYNEQFF. The DNA read from the CDR3 is TGTGCCAGCAGCTCCACACAGGGTTACAATGAG. The full variable domain, its missing parts supplied by reference TRBV7-2 and TRBJ2-1, is GAGVSQSPSNKVTEKGKDVELRCDPISGHTALYWYRQSLGQGLEFLIYFQGNSAPDKSGLPSDRFSAERTGGSVSTLTIQRTQQEDSAVYLCASSSTQGYNEQFFGPGTRLTVL.

Concerning this clone: The DNA ends 3 residues before the CDR3 does, and the rest of the CDR3 is filled in from the germline J gene. The V gene is TRBV7-2, the J gene TRBJ2-7; D call uncertain. Trimming removed 3 bases at V and 3 bases at J, with 12 bases between. The CDR3 length is 14 residues. Germline assignment: CDR1 SGHTA and CDR2 FQGNSA. The sequenced CDR3 bases are TGTGCCAGCAGCTTTGGAACAGTGGGCTACGAG. Protein sequence: CASSFGTVGYE. The entire CDR3 protein reads CASSFGTVGYEQYF.

The CDR3 reads CSARGQGKEKLFF. The CDR3 bases that were read are TGCAGTGCTAGGGGACAGGGGAAGGAAAAA. This chain uses TRBV20-1 with TRBJ1-4; 10 bases line up with TRBD1. The DNA ends 3 residues before the CDR3 does, and the rest of the CDR3 is filled in from the germline J gene. CDR1 and CDR2 (germline): DFQATT, SNEGSKA (reference sequence). V dropped 3 bases and J dropped 8; count of bases not matched to a gene: 3. The CDR3 length is 13 residues.

Concerning this clone: Coverage ceases 3 residues before the CDR3 finishes, and the germline J gene fills in the end. The rearrangement uses TRBV18 and TRBJ2-4; 8 bases match TRBD2. Germline CDR1 reads KGHSH; CDR2 reads LQKENI. This CDR3 has 16 residues. V was clipped by 6 bases and J by 0 bases; unmatched bases: 7. This chain's CDR3 is CASSPSSGLAKNIQYF. Incomplete CDR3 DNA: TGTGCCAGCTCCCCCTCTAGCGGGCTAGCCAAAAACATT.